This T cell receptor beta chain stems from a study of shared clonotypes between healthy human individuals. A note on this clone: Its antigen remains unidentified.

Study-level findings and limits: Incompleteness in sorted-subset sequencing, despite large depth, was shown by rarefaction.

Genomic DNA of each subset was evenly split across several immunoSEQ plates. Each replicate PCR on the sorted subsets used about 220 ng DNA (around 30,000 T cell genomes). Here immunoSEQ multiplex PCR was the method, and the copy in TCRdb shows in-frame clones only, minus some. The sample consists of approximately 2.4 million clones, nearly 97% of them appearing once. The germline V gene has CDR1 MGHRA and CDR2 YSYEKL. The CDR3 has 14 residues. V lost 7 bases, J lost 3 bases, and 15 bases lay in between. The chain carries TRBV4-1 and TRBJ1-1, with D perhaps TRBD1 (6 bases). This clonotype was obtained from a man younger than 35 in good health. The material sequenced was naive CD4+ T cells sorted from blood. This sample's subset: CD45RA+ positively selected. CDR3 sequence reads: CASNGGDKDTEAFF. The CDR3, as DNA: TGCGCCAGCAATGGAGGGGACAAAGACACTGAAGCTTTCTTT.